The 23 T cell receptor beta chains in this list originate from one sample, sequenced in a study of blood T cell repertoires in COVID-19. Clones were read by immunoSEQ multiplex PCR, and TCRdb kept only the in-frame ones, dropping some. Of hundreds of thousands of clones in the sample, around 87% were seen once. The sequencing input was PBMCs or T cells enriched from blood (not recorded which). These receptors came from a woman between 45 and 65 years old who had recovered from COVID-19.

The rearrangement links TRBV9 to TRBJ2-3, with TRBD2 identical over 7 bases. The germline V gene has CDR1 SGDLS and CDR2 YYNGEE. Germline trimming cut 4 bases from V and 5 bases from J; bases unmatched to any gene: 7. This CDR3 has 14 residues. CDR3 DNA: TGTGCCAGCAGCCTCCGGCGGGAGTTAGATACGCAGTATTTT. It yields the protein CASSLRRELDTQYF.

This clone has a handful of counts. The chain is built from TRBV5-1 and TRBJ2-6; D unresolved. Trimming cost V 0 bases and J 3 bases, with 16 bases left between them. CDR3 size: 18 residues. The germline V gene encodes CDR1 SGHRS and CDR2 YFSETQ. CDR3 loop: CASSLEIALQDGANVLTF. CDR3 nucleotide sequence: TGCGCCAGCAGCTTGGAAATCGCATTGCAGGATGGGGCCAACGTCCTGACTTTC.

This clone was detected once. The CDR3 is CAWTPGYGYTF. CDR3 nucleotides: TGTGCCTGGACCCCGGGCTATGGCTACACCTTC. The rearrangement uses TRBV30 and TRBJ1-2; no definite D call. CDR1 and CDR2 (germline): GTSNPN, SVGIG (reference sequence). Trimming took off 4 bases at V and 4 bases at J, with 7 bases between the two ends. This CDR3 region has 11 residues.

The gene calls are TRBV5-1 and TRBJ2-1; 7 nucleotides line up with TRBD2. V shed 2 bases, J shed 8 bases, and the junction held 7 bases outside the gene matches. The CDR3 extends over 14 amino acids. The V gene's germline CDR1 is SGHRS and CDR2 YFSETQ. CDR3 bases: TGCGCCAGCAGCTTTGGCGGGAGTGGGGATGAGCAGTTCTTC. Amino acids: CASSFGGSGDEQFF.

The chain employs TRBV11-3 and TRBJ2-3, with 14 bases lining up with TRBD2. V was clipped by 3 bases and J by 3 bases; unmatched bases: 2. CDR3 length equals 16 residues. Germline CDR1 reads SGHNT; CDR2 reads YENEEA. DNA for the CDR3: TGTGCCAGCAGCTTGGGACTAGCGGGAGTGACAGATACGCAGTATTTT. Translation: CASSLGLAGVTDTQYF.

The genes are TRBV11-2 and TRBJ2-1; 9 bases fit TRBD2. Germline V gene sequence: CDR1 SGHAT, CDR2 FQNNGV. The CDR3 length is 14 residues. V shed 8 bases and J 4 bases; nucleotides not matched to a gene: 6. The CDR3 DNA is TGTGCCAGCGGGCGGGAGGGCCGGTACAATGAGCAGTTCTTC. Encoded protein: CASGREGRYNEQFF. Full variable domain (outside the CDR3, taken from reference TRBV11-2 and TRBJ2-1): EAGVAQSPRYKIIEKRQSVAFWCNPISGHATLYWYQQILGQGPKLLIQFQNNGVVDDSQLPKDRFSAERLKGVDSTLKIQPAKLEDSAVYLCASGREGRYNEQFFGPGTRLTVL.

This clone turned up a few times. CDR3 in DNA: TGTGCCAGCAGTAGACAGGGAACCACCGGGGAGCTGTTTTTT. Translated: CASSRQGTTGELFF. The chain joins TRBV5-4 to TRBJ2-2; TRBD1 matches 7 bases. Per germline, CDR1 SGHNT and CDR2 YYREEE (reference sequence). V lost 5 bases, J lost 4 bases, and 5 bases stayed unmatched. The CDR3 covers 14 residues.

This chain's CDR3 is CAWSQSGYGYTF. CDR3 in DNA: TGTGCCTGGAGCCAAAGCGGATATGGCTACACCTTC. V gene TRBV30 combines with J gene TRBJ1-2; D uncertain. The CDR3 runs 12 residues. Deletions cut 3 bases from V and 5 bases from J, with 10 bases between. Germline V CDR1 and CDR2: GTSNPN, SVGIG (reference sequence).

The chain recombines TRBV18 with TRBJ2-2; D is undetermined. The germline V gene has CDR1 KGHSH and CDR2 LQKENI. The V end lost 5 bases, the J end lost 1 base, and 14 bases lay between the germline ends. The CDR3 is 16 amino acids. The CDR3 here is CASSDKAVRNTGELFF. The CDR3 DNA reads TGTGCCAGCTCAGACAAGGCTGTGCGGAACACCGGGGAGCTGTTTTTT.

The V call is TRBV5-6, the J call TRBJ1-1; D is uncertain. Germline CDR1 and CDR2: SGHDT and YYEEEE. Trimming pared 0 bases from V and 5 bases from J, leaving 11 bases between. The CDR3 runs to 14 residues. Here the CDR3 reads CASSLALGETEAFF. As DNA, the CDR3 is TGTGCCAGCAGCTTGGCACTGGGAGAAACTGAAGCTTTCTTT.

The chain is built from TRBV7-6 and TRBJ1-3; D possibly corresponds to TRBD1 (5 bases). The CDR3 runs to 17 residues. The ends were cut back, 2 bases at V and 0 bases at J, with 14 bases in the middle. CDR1 and CDR2 (germline): SGHVS, FNYEAQ. CDR3 amino acids: CASSLSGTPTSGNTIYF. The CDR3 region has the DNA TGTGCCAGCAGCTTAAGCGGGACGCCCACCTCTGGAAACACCATATATTTT.

The chain uses TRBV11-2 and TRBJ2-7; 12 bases are a match to TRBD2. V shed 3 bases and J 4 bases; nucleotides not matched to a gene: 4. This CDR3 has 15 residues. CDR1 SGHAT and CDR2 FQNNGV come from the germline V gene. CDR3 in DNA: TGTGCCAGCAGCTTCTGGACTAGCGGGAATTACGAGCAGTACTTC. As protein: CASSFWTSGNYEQYF.

In its sample, this clone was seen a few times. The V gene is TRBV28, the J gene TRBJ1-5; D gene ambiguous. Germline loops: CDR1 MDHEN, CDR2 SYDVKM. The CDR3 totals 14 residues. Trimming removed 2 bases at V and 6 bases at J, with 11 bases between. CDR3 DNA: TGTGCCAGCAGTTTAAGGCGGATCGGTCAGCCCCAGCATTTT. Translated, it gives CASSLRRIGQPQHF. Together with reference TRBV28 and TRBJ1-5, the CDR3 gives the full variable domain: DVKVTQSSRYLVKRTGEKVFLECVQDMDHENMFWYRQDPGLGLRLIYFSYDVKMKEKGDIPEGYSVSREKKERFSLILESASTNQTSMYLCASSLRRIGQPQHFGDGTRLSIL.

This sequence joins TRBV11-2 and TRBJ2-2; D is undetermined. V was cut by 5 bases and J by 8 bases, with 9 bases left in between. This CDR3 contains 12 residues. Germline V CDR1 and CDR2: SGHAT, FQNNGV. CDR3 in amino acids: CASSPFGGELFF. The CDR3 coding sequence is TGTGCCAGCAGCCCCTTCGGGGGGGAGCTGTTTTTT.

V and J are TRBV18 and TRBJ2-7, with a possible D match to TRBD2 (6 bases). V lost 3 bases to trimming and J lost 2 bases, with 14 bases between them. CDR1 is KGHSH, CDR2 LQKENI, per germline. The CDR3 has 15 amino acids. The CDR3 DNA is TGTGCCAGCTCACCCCCCGGGACTCCAACCTACGAGCAGTACTTC. This gives the protein CASSPPGTPTYEQYF.

This clone was detected only once. This rearrangement joins TRBV28 to TRBJ2-7; tentative D call: TRBD2 (5 bases). Trimming shortened V by 2 bases and J by 2 bases, and 19 bases separated the two germline ends. CDR1 MDHEN and CDR2 SYDVKM come from the germline V gene. The CDR3 spans 17 residues. CDR3 nucleotides: TGTGCCAGCAGTTTAACCCCAGCGGAGCCGGCAACCTACGAGCAGTACTTC. Its translation: CASSLTPAEPATYEQYF.

The gene calls are TRBV10-3 and TRBJ2-1, with 15 bases matching TRBD2. Trimming cost V 6 bases and J 5 bases; bases outside gene matches: 11. Germline lookup yields CDR1 ENHRY and CDR2 SYGVKD. This CDR3 is built from 18 residues. For the CDR3, the DNA is TGTGCCATCAGGAATCCCCCGGGACTAGCGGGAGGTAACAATGAGCAGTTCTTC. Encoded protein: CAIRNPPGLAGGNNEQFF.

This clone appeared a few times. This sequence joins TRBV29-1 and TRBJ1-1; 7 nucleotides align to TRBD1. Germline values: CDR1 SQVTM, CDR2 ANQGSEA. The CDR3 spans 12 residues. V gave up 2 bases and J gave up 10 bases; unmatched junction bases: 7. The CDR3 DNA reads TGCAGCGTTGAAACCCCGGGACAGAGAGCTTTCTTT. It yields the protein CSVETPGQRAFF.

This chain uses TRBV2 with TRBJ2-7; TRBD2 matches 11 bases. Germline CDR1 and CDR2: SNHLY and FYNNEI. Trimming took 6 bases from V and 4 from J; bases not matched to a gene: 8. The CDR3 consists of 15 residues. Here the CDR3 reads CASRKSSGRRYEQYF. In nucleotides, the CDR3 is TGTGCCAGCAGAAAGTCTAGCGGGAGGAGGTACGAGCAGTACTTC.

This chain uses TRBV28 with TRBJ2-3; possibly TRBD2 for D (6 bases). Germline V gene data show CDR1 as MDHEN and CDR2 as SYDVKM. Between the trimmed V and J ends, which lost 7 bases and 8 bases, there was a span of 13 bases. The CDR3 consists of 12 residues. CDR3 sequence reads: CASTTDYLTQYF. For the CDR3, the DNA is TGTGCCAGCACAACGGACTACCTTACGCAGTATTTT.

The rearrangement joins TRBV6-2 or TRBV6-3 to TRBJ2-3; a possible D gene is TRBD1 (6 bases). This CDR3 spans 15 amino acids. Germline V lookup: CDR1 MNHEY, CDR2 SVGEGT. With 4 bases removed from V and 3 bases from J, the gap between germline ends came to 14 bases. In nucleotides, the CDR3 is TGTGCCAGCAGTTTTAACAGGGTGGGAACAGATACGCAGTATTTT. Translating it yields CASSFNRVGTDTQYF.

The chain combines TRBV7-8 with TRBJ1-2, with TRBD1 as a possible D gene (6 bases). The CDR3 length is 16 residues. Germline V CDR1 and CDR2: SGHVS, FQNEAQ. Between the trimmed V and J ends, which lost 5 bases and 7 bases, there was a span of 23 bases. In DNA, the CDR3 is TGTGCCAGCAGCATAGAGGCCGCTACAGGGAGTGGTGGCTACACCTTC. This gives the protein CASSIEAATGSGGYTF.

The V call is TRBV29-1, the J call TRBJ1-2, with TRBD1 matching 10 bases. The CDR3 runs 18 residues. With 7 bases clipped from V and 1 base from J, the junction kept 18 bases outside the gene matches. Per the germline V gene, CDR1 is SQVTM and CDR2 is ANQGSEA. CDR3 residues: CSAWAGGTGADINYGYTF. The CDR3 DNA follows: TGCAGCGCCTGGGCCGGTGGGACAGGGGCCGATATTAACTATGGCTACACCTTC.